This is a list of T cell receptor beta chains from one sample in a study of OX40 agonist ivuxolimab in advanced cancers. The table came from immunoSEQ multiplex PCR; TCRdb's copy has only in-frame clones and leaves some out. This sample yields 65,000 to 80,000 clones, of which 91% are seen a single time; less than 2.5% belongs to the top ten. Sequenced here: CD4+ or CD8+ T cells sorted from blood, sampled in a trial of the OX40 agonist ivuxolimab. The receptors here all came from an adult with an advanced solid tumor such as melanoma, head and neck, liver or kidney cancer. CDR3s include the opening cysteine and the closing phenylalanine or tryptophan. The order of the fields is CDR3 protein, CDR3 DNA, D gene, V gene, clone size, J gene. A D gene is named only where the DNA matches it firmly. The size field is filled for only some rows; it gives once, few, many or a size class.

CDR3: CASRREGANTGELFF
DNA: TGTGCCAGCAGAAGGGAGGGGGCGAACACCGGGGAGCTGTTTTTT
D: NA
V: TRBV6-4
size: NA
J: TRBJ2-2

CDR3: CASGPERTQYF
DNA: TGTGCCAGCGGGCCCGAGAGGACCCAGTACTTC
D: NA
V: TRBV2
size: few
J: TRBJ2-5

CDR3: CASSQDPNYDYTF
DNA: TGCGCCAGCAGCCAAGACCCTAACTATGACTACACCTTC
D: NA
V: TRBV4-1
size: NA
J: TRBJ1-2

CDR3: CASSLVGQGGTF
DNA: TGTGCCAGCAGCTTGGTTGGGCAGGGCGGGACCTTC
D: NA
V: TRBV5-6
size: NA
J: TRBJ1-2

CDR3: CASSLEWPAEETQYF
DNA: TGTGCCAGCAGCTTAGAATGGCCAGCCGAAGAGACCCAGTACTTC
D: NA
V: TRBV7-9
size: NA
J: TRBJ2-5

CDR3: CASSPSSGSPNEQFF
DNA: TGCGCCAGCAGCCCCTCTAGCGGGAGCCCCAATGAGCAGTTCTTC
D: TRBD2
V: TRBV5-1
size: NA
J: TRBJ2-1

CDR3: CASSPVLAGGPGEQFF
DNA: TGTGCCAGCAGTCCGGTCCTAGCGGGAGGGCCGGGGGAGCAGTTCTTC
D: TRBD2
V: TRBV27
size: NA
J: TRBJ2-1

CDR3: CASGWRGTSGANVLTF
DNA: TGTGCCAGTGGATGGAGGGGAACGAGTGGGGCCAACGTCCTGACTTTC
D: NA
V: TRBV19
size: NA
J: TRBJ2-6

CDR3: CASRGTGGNYGYTF
DNA: TGTGCCAGCAGGGGGACAGGGGGTAACTATGGCTACACCTTC
D: TRBD1
V: TRBV28
size: once
J: TRBJ1-2

CDR3: CASSVQGNTEAFF
DNA: TGTGCCAGCAGCGTTCAAGGGAACACTGAAGCTTTCTTT
D: NA
V: TRBV13
size: NA
J: TRBJ1-1

CDR3: CASTSASGSSDTQYF
DNA: TGTGCCAGCACCTCGGCGAGCGGGAGCTCAGATACGCAGTATTTT
D: TRBD2
V: TRBV5-4
size: NA
J: TRBJ2-3

CDR3: CASTQIYEQYF
DNA: TGTGCCAGCACTCAGATCTACGAGCAGTACTTC
D: NA
V: TRBV6-1
size: NA
J: TRBJ2-7

CDR3: CASSPRTLNTEAFF
DNA: TGTGCCAGCTCACCAAGGACACTGAACACTGAAGCTTTCTTT
D: NA
V: TRBV18
size: NA
J: TRBJ1-1

CDR3: CASSEETDTYGYTF
DNA: TGTGCCAGCTCCGAAGAGACAGATACTTATGGCTACACCTTC
D: NA
V: TRBV18
size: NA
J: TRBJ1-2

CDR3: CASSLDWGPPNEQFF
DNA: TGTGCCAGCAGCTTGGATTGGGGTCCCCCCAATGAGCAGTTCTTC
D: NA
V: TRBV7-2
size: NA
J: TRBJ2-1

CDR3: CASSPGGGREDTQYF
DNA: TGTGCCAGCAGCCCTGGGGGCGGGAGGGAGGATACGCAGTATTTT
D: TRBD2
V: TRBV5-4
size: NA
J: TRBJ2-3